Here is one TCR beta chain with its context. Its matching antigen is unknown. This sample is part of a study of shared clonotypes between healthy human individuals. This CDR3 comprises 13 residues. CDR1 is MNHNY and CDR2 is SVGAGI in the germline V gene (reference sequence). V was cut by 6 bases and J by 7 bases, with 12 bases left in between. Findings and limits, study-wide: Generally, naive subsets came out with larger estimated richness than memory subsets.

TCRdb's copy holds only in-frame clones and misses some; the assay was immunoSEQ multiplex PCR. The table includes about 1,500,000 clones, 96% detected once. Each of the donors was a healthy adult who was HIV-negative and had not had a recent acute infection or vaccination. This chain links TRBV6-6 with TRBJ1-4; weak D call: TRBD1 (5 bases). The TCR was taken from a man aged 25 to 40 in good health. Sequences were obtained from naive CD4+ T cells sorted from blood. As for subset: CD45RA+ positively selected. The CDR3 loop is CASSPRGTEKLFF. In DNA, the CDR3 is TGTGCCAGCAGCCCCCGGGGGACTGAAAAACTGTTTTTT.